This T cell receptor (beta chain) is from a study of blood T cells in healthy people across ages. This CDR3 is built from 14 residues. V was pared by 0 bases and J by 3 bases, with 9 bases between. CDR1 is SGHTA, CDR2 FQGNSA, per germline. The sample holds many counts of this clonotype. A second PCR of about 6 to 12 cycles used a sample-barcoded 5' primer and a J-beta primer mix. A template-switch adaptor containing 12 random nucleotides labeled each cDNA molecule. TCRdb re-called the 5' RACE reads through MiXCR, storing one row per CDR3 protein. This sample has 1.5 million to 2 million distinct CDR3 sequences, with 49% found just once.

The sequenced sample consisted of blood. The TCR comes from a woman in her forties in good health. The chain links TRBV7-2 to TRBJ2-7; perhaps TRBD1 as D (5 bases). The CDR3 spells CASSLAVRVYEQYF. Here the CDR3 DNA reads TGTGCCAGCAGCTTAGCGGTCAGGGTCTACGAGCAGTACTTC.